Shown below are 13 T cell receptor beta chains from a single sample sequenced in a study of low-dose radiotherapy and immunotherapy resistance in tumors (dated by TCRdb to the early 2020s). Superscript III and a set of TRAV- and TRBV-specific primers were used to synthesize first-strand cDNA, so that both TCRalpha and TCRbeta chains were covered. A roughly 19-cycle PCR with Phusion amplified the TCRs, pairing a constant-region primer with the adapter that was attached to the V primers. The public reads were quality trimmed at Q25 with fastp and then assembled into clones with MiXCR by TCRdb, keeping productive beta chains. CDR3 protein duplicates are merged, each entry listing the most common genes and DNA. This sample lists 6,500 to 8,500 distinct CDR3 sequences; approximately 50% were detected once. The top ten constitute 10% to 15% of the sample. The receptors originated from a human donor with advanced metastatic prostate, ovarian, gallbladder or colorectal cancer (not recorded which). This table probably holds off-target reads from a library built for another chain.

This chain joins TRBV29-1 and TRBJ1-4; D ambiguous. The germline gives CDR1 SQVTM, CDR2 ANQGSEA. Trimming pared 6 bases from V and 2 bases from J, leaving 13 bases between. The CDR3 totals 14 residues. CDR3 nucleotide sequence: TGCAGCGTGACCCTGCGTGTGACTAATGAAAAACTGTTTTTT. Its translation is CSVTLRVTNEKLFF. Together with reference TRBV29-1 and TRBJ1-4, the CDR3 gives the full variable domain: SAVISQKPSRDICQRGTSLTIQCQVDSQVTMMFWYRQQPGQSLTLIATANQGSEATYESGFVIDKFPISRPNLTFSTLTVSNMSPEDSSIYLCSVTLRVTNEKLFFGSGTQLSVL.

The chain combines TRBV28 with TRBJ2-7; 7 nucleotides match TRBD1. The germline V gene encodes CDR1 MDHEN and CDR2 SYDVKM. V lost 3 bases to trimming and J lost 3 bases; unmatched junction nucleotides: 2. The CDR3 sequence is 13 residues long. The DNA for the CDR3 is TGTGCCAGCAGTTTTGGGACAGTCTACGAGCAGTACTTC. This encodes CASSFGTVYEQYF.

V gene TRBV20-1 combines with J gene TRBJ1-1; D remains ambiguous. The CDR3 has 15 amino acids. Trimming took 5 bases from V and 1 from J, leaving 17 bases between them. Germline-derived CDR1 and CDR2 are DFQATT and SNEGSKA (reference sequence). This CDR3 is CSAGRPNYENTEAFF. The CDR3 nucleotides read TGCAGTGCTGGTAGACCAAATTACGAGAACACTGAAGCTTTCTTT.

The chain couples TRBV20-1 to TRBJ2-1; 7 bases fit TRBD1. The CDR3 is 14 amino acids. Trimming at V came to 6 bases and at J to 4 bases, leaving 9 bases not matched to a gene. CDR1 is DFQATT, CDR2 SNEGSKA, per germline (reference sequence). CDR3 amino acids: CSALDGTAYNEQFF. The DNA of the CDR3 is TGCAGTGCCCTAGACGGGACAGCTTACAATGAGCAGTTCTTC.

J is TRBJ2-3 and V is TRBV9; D is possibly TRBD2 (5 bases). Per the germline V gene, CDR1 is SGDLS and CDR2 is YYNGEE. This CDR3 has 12 amino acids. V was pared by 6 bases and J by 3 bases, with 8 bases between. This chain's CDR3 is CASMGDTDTQYF. The CDR3 DNA sequence: TGTGCCAGCATGGGAGATACAGATACGCAGTATTTT.

The chain combines TRBV2 with TRBJ2-6; D possibly corresponds to TRBD2 (6 bases). Germline V CDR1 and CDR2: SNHLY, FYNNEI. Trimming pared 7 bases from V and 1 base from J, leaving 17 bases between. CDR3 length equals 17 residues. In nucleotides, the CDR3 is TGTGCCAGCACCGCGGACTATACCTGGTCTGGGGCCAACGTCCTGACTTTC. Amino acid sequence: CASTADYTWSGANVLTF.

The chain uses TRBV28 and TRBJ1-1; no reliable D call. The CDR3 contains 12 residues. V shed 4 bases and J shed 0 bases, with 3 bases lying between them. Germline CDR1 is MDHEN and CDR2 is SYDVKM. The CDR3 bases are TGTGCCAGCAGTTCGGTGAACACTGAAGCTTTCTTT. Amino acids: CASSSVNTEAFF.

The CDR3 here is CSVSGSADTQYF. The CDR3 DNA is TGCAGCGTTAGCGGGAGTGCAGATACGCAGTATTTT. The chain is built from TRBV29-1 and TRBJ2-3; 8 positions agree with TRBD2. Trimming cost V 5 bases and J 4 bases; bases outside gene matches: 2. In germline, CDR1 is SQVTM, CDR2 ANQGSEA. There are 12 residues in the CDR3.

This clonotype has just a few counts. This sequence joins TRBV28 and TRBJ1-2; no reliable D call. Trimming took off 3 bases at V and 3 bases at J, with 8 bases between the two ends. The CDR3 contains 13 residues. Germline values: CDR1 MDHEN, CDR2 SYDVKM. In nucleotides, the CDR3 is TGTGCCAGCAGTTTTGGGGAGGACTATGGCTACACCTTC. This gives the protein CASSFGEDYGYTF.

The chain uses TRBV12-3 or TRBV12-4 and TRBJ1-1; D call uncertain. Deletions cut 11 bases from V and 0 bases from J, with 10 bases between. The CDR3 loop spans 12 amino acids. The CDR3 nucleotides are TGTGCCGTACCCAAGTTGAACACTGAAGCTTTCTTT. It yields the protein CAVPKLNTEAFF.

The chain employs TRBV12-3 or TRBV12-4 and TRBJ1-5, with 7 bases matching TRBD1. This CDR3 has 14 residues. V was clipped by 5 bases and J by 4 bases; unmatched bases: 5. The CDR3 loop reads CASSPGTANQPQHF. The CDR3 region has the DNA TGTGCCAGCAGTCCAGGGACAGCTAATCAGCCCCAGCATTTT.

The J gene is TRBJ2-7, the V gene TRBV15, with 11 bases aligning to TRBD1. V lost 0 bases to trimming and J lost 2 bases; unmatched junction nucleotides: 3. CDR1 is LNHNV and CDR2 is YYDKDF in the germline V gene (reference sequence). This CDR3 is built from 16 residues. The chain's CDR3 is CATSREGGQGAYEQYF. DNA of the CDR3: TGTGCCACCAGCAGAGAAGGGGGACAGGGGGCCTACGAGCAGTACTTC.

This chain joins TRBV5-1 and TRBJ1-5; no clear D. The germline V and J ends were trimmed by 2 bases and 3 bases, with 6 bases remaining between them. The CDR3 is made up of 13 amino acids. Germline lookup yields CDR1 SGHRS and CDR2 YFSETQ. The CDR3, as DNA: TGCGCCAGCAGCTTTGGGAACAATCAGCCCCAGCATTTT. This translates into CASSFGNNQPQHF.